Shown below are 17 T cell receptor beta chains from a single sample sequenced in a study of T cells in Graves' hyperthyroidism and ophthalmopathy (dated by TCRdb to the late 2010s). To prepare the library, multiplex PCR was applied. These reads were obtained on an Illumina HiSeq 2000. The TCR beta CDR3 regions were amplified from the RNA transcripts. A first-round RT-PCR of the TCR CDR3 used the HTBI primer set with the Qiagen OneStep RT-PCR kit. TCRdb cleaned the public reads at Q25 with fastp, built clones with MiXCR and kept in-frame beta chains. Rows merge per CDR3 protein into single entries with the most common DNA and genes. Here the sample has roughly 700,000 distinct CDR3 sequences; around 15% occur a single time. The leading ten clones occupy about a tenth of the sample. Sequencing input: blood. These receptor sequences come from a woman younger than 35 with Graves' hyperthyroidism.

A remark on this clonotype: It may be a read error: a sequence one base away is much more abundant. The gene calls are TRBV18 and TRBJ2-1, with D uncertain. CDR1 KGHSH and CDR2 LQKENI come from the germline V gene. The CDR3 extends over 16 amino acids. CDR3 amino acids: CASSPPGLSSCNEQFF. The CDR3 region has the DNA TGTGCCAGCTCACCGCCGGGTCTCTCCTCCTGCAATGAGCAGTTCTTC.

The chain combines TRBV6-5 with TRBJ1-4; TRBD1 matches at 9 bases. V shed 2 bases, J shed 8 bases, and the junction held 6 bases outside the gene matches. This CDR3 spans 15 amino acids. Germline lookup yields CDR1 MNHEY and CDR2 SVGAGI. CDR3 residues: CASSYLQGASEKLFF. As DNA, the CDR3 is TGTGCCAGCAGTTACCTACAGGGGGCCTCGGAAAAACTGTTTTTT.

This clonotype was seen many times. The chain employs TRBV3-1 and TRBJ1-1; D not resolved. Trimming shortened V by 0 bases and J by 10 bases, and 12 bases separated the two germline ends. Germline loops: CDR1 LGHDT, CDR2 YNNKEL (reference sequence). The CDR3 covers 13 residues. The DNA for the CDR3 is TGTGCCAGCAGCCAAGATCGTGCGGGTGGAGCTTTCTTT. Encoded protein: CASSQDRAGGAFF.

This chain connects TRBV14 to TRBJ2-3; either TRBD1 or TRBD2 may fit D (5 bases each). V was cut by 6 bases and J by 4 bases, with 11 bases left in between. Germline lookup yields CDR1 SGHDN and CDR2 FVKESK. This CDR3 is built from 13 residues. CDR3 residues: CASSRDPSDTQYF. The CDR3 DNA follows: TGTGCCAGCAGTCGGGACCCTTCAGATACGCAGTATTTT.

This clonotype was detected once. A much larger clone sits a single nucleotide away, making a read error possible. The CDR3 ends on some other residue instead of the conserved phenylalanine or tryptophan, so this is likely a read error. This chain connects TRBV9 to TRBJ1-1; the match to TRBD1 covers 7 bases. The CDR3 loop spans 15 amino acids. Germline V CDR1 and CDR2: SGDLS, YYNGEE. Here the CDR3 reads CASTLGQAWNTEAFL. DNA of the CDR3: TGTGCTTCAACCTTAGGACAGGCCTGGAACACTGAAGCTTTCTTA.

This clonotype was picked up many times. This chain joins TRBV7-2 and TRBJ2-1; no clear D gene. V was pared by 5 bases and J by 9 bases, with 17 bases between. Looked up from germline, CDR1 is SGHTA and CDR2 is FQGNSA. This CDR3 has 14 amino acids. The CDR3: CASSQWTVDGEQFF. The DNA of the CDR3 is TGTGCCAGCAGCCAATGGACCGTAGATGGTGAGCAGTTCTTC.

In its sample, this clonotype was seen many times. J is TRBJ2-1 and V is TRBV7-9, with 8 bases that match TRBD2. Germline lookup yields CDR1 SEHNR and CDR2 FQNEAQ (reference sequence). The CDR3 runs 17 residues. Germline trimming cut 6 bases from V and 8 bases from J; bases unmatched to any gene: 18. The CDR3, as DNA: TGTGCCAGCAGTAAAAGCGGGAGTTCGGGGGGAACGGATGAGCAGTTCTTC. Amino acids: CASSKSGSSGGTDEQFF.

The J gene is TRBJ2-5, the V gene TRBV13, with unresolved D. The V gene lost 2 bases and the J gene lost 5 bases, with 12 bases spanning the gap. The germline CDR1 and CDR2 sequences are PRHDT and FYEKMQ (reference sequence). The CDR3 runs to 14 residues. Here the CDR3 reads CASSLWSAKETQYF. In nucleotides, the CDR3 is TGTGCCAGCAGCTTATGGTCGGCCAAGGAGACCCAGTACTTC.

This clonotype occurred many times. V and J are TRBV27 and TRBJ2-7, with TRBD1 matching over 10 bases. CDR1 is MNHEY, CDR2 SMNVEV, per germline (reference sequence). The junction had 3 bases not matched to a gene; V was cut back by 2 bases and J by 2 bases. There are 15 residues in the CDR3. This chain's CDR3 is CASSLRGQGTYEQYF. DNA of the CDR3: TGTGCCAGCAGTTTAAGGGGACAGGGGACCTACGAGCAGTACTTC.

J is TRBJ1-2 and V is TRBV28; D unresolved. Per germline, CDR1 MDHEN and CDR2 SYDVKM. CDR3 length: 13 residues. Deletions cut 6 bases from V and 7 bases from J, with 15 bases between. The DNA of the CDR3 is TGTGCCAGCAGCCCGGAGGTATTGTTTGGCTACACCTTC. This encodes CASSPEVLFGYTF.

This chain joins TRBV7-8 and TRBJ1-5, with D possibly TRBD1 on 5 matching bases. The CDR3 is made up of 17 amino acids. The germline V gene has CDR1 SGHVS and CDR2 FQNEAQ. Between the trimmed V and J ends, which lost 3 bases and 0 bases, there was a span of 15 bases. The CDR3 is CASSFSEKGSSNQPQHF. CDR3 nucleotides: TGTGCCAGCAGCTTTTCCGAGAAGGGGAGTAGCAATCAGCCCCAGCATTTT.

This clonotype was detected ten times or more. The chain is built from TRBV20-1 and TRBJ2-5; either TRBD1 or TRBD2 may fit D (5 bases each). This CDR3 has 14 amino acids. V lost 1 base to trimming and J lost 4 bases, with 13 bases between them. CDR1 is DFQATT, CDR2 SNEGSKA, per germline (reference sequence). In DNA form, the CDR3 reads TGCAGTGCTAGAGCGGGCGGGCAGGGAGAGACCCAGTACTTC. This gives the protein CSARAGGQGETQYF.

This clonotype was picked up many times. The rearrangement links TRBV30 to TRBJ2-7; no reliable D call. The germline V gene has CDR1 GTSNPN and CDR2 SVGIG (reference sequence). V lost 0 bases and J lost 9, with 12 bases in between. CDR3 length equals 12 residues. The CDR3 DNA reads TGTGCCTGGAGTGTACGCCCTTCCGGGCAGTACTTC. Translation: CAWSVRPSGQYF.

This clonotype was detected ten times or more. The rearrangement joins TRBV28 to TRBJ2-5, with TRBD1 matching 9 bases. V was clipped by 5 bases and J by 3 bases; unmatched bases: 4. The V gene's germline CDR1 is MDHEN and CDR2 SYDVKM. This CDR3 is built from 14 residues. The CDR3 reads CASSRRTGEETQYF. CDR3 in DNA: TGTGCCAGCAGTCGCCGGACAGGGGAAGAGACCCAGTACTTC. The full variable domain, in which reference TRBV28 and TRBJ2-5 provide the parts outside the CDR3, is DVKVTQSSRYLVKRTGEKVFLECVQDMDHENMFWYRQDPGLGLRLIYFSYDVKMKEKGDIPEGYSVSREKKERFSLILESASTNQTSMYLCASSRRTGEETQYFGPGTRLLVL.

V is TRBV28 and J is TRBJ2-7, with no clear D. The length of the CDR3 is 13 residues. V shed 7 bases and J shed 1 base, with 11 bases lying between them. CDR1 and CDR2 (germline): MDHEN, SYDVKM. The CDR3 here is CASKQRPSYEQYF. As DNA, the CDR3 is TGTGCCAGCAAACAGCGTCCTTCCTACGAGCAGTACTTC. The variable domain in full, with the rest retrieved from reference TRBV28 and TRBJ2-7, is DVKVTQSSRYLVKRTGEKVFLECVQDMDHENMFWYRQDPGLGLRLIYFSYDVKMKEKGDIPEGYSVSREKKERFSLILESASTNQTSMYLCASKQRPSYEQYFGPGTRLTVT.

To note about this clonotype: This may stem from a read error, because a much larger clone lies one nucleotide away. V is TRBV2 and J is TRBJ2-7; D could derive from TRBD1 or TRBD2 (5 bases each). The CDR3 spans 15 residues. Germline-derived CDR1 and CDR2 are SNHLY and FYNNEI. DNA for the CDR3: TGTGCCAGCGGGACCAGCCTCCCTAACTCCTACGACCAGTACTTC. Translating gives CASGTSLPNSYDQYF. The full variable domain, with the rest looked up from reference TRBV2 and TRBJ2-7, is EPEVTQTPSHQVTQMGQEVILRCVPISNHLYFYWYRQILGQKVEFLVSFYNNEISEKSEIFDDQFSVERPDGSNFTLKIRSTKLEDSAMYFCASGTSLPNSYDQYFGPGTRLTVT.

This clonotype was recorded a few times. The rearrangement links TRBV2 to TRBJ2-5, with 12 nucleotides matching TRBD2. The CDR3 totals 12 residues. The germline V gene has CDR1 SNHLY and CDR2 FYNNEI. The J segment lost 4 bases and the V segment lost 10 bases, leaving 1 base of the junction unmatched. As DNA, the CDR3 is TGTGCCAAGACTAGCGGGAGAGAGACCCAGTACTTC. Translating gives CAKTSGRETQYF.